The 9 T cell receptor beta chains below come from one sample, sequenced in a study of CD8 T cells in Susac syndrome. It was with random hexamers that roughly 0.45 to 1 ug RNA was reverse transcribed. TCRdb redid the calling of the immunoSEQ multiplex PCR reads with MiXCR, one entry per CDR3 protein. The top ten clones hold approximately 0.3% of a sample with fewer than 150,000 distinct CDR3 sequences, nearly 95% of them seen once. The sample taken for sequencing was CD8+ T cells from PBMCs. Receptors originate from a human donor in good health.

V and J are TRBV29-1 and TRBJ2-7, with 10 bases matching TRBD1. Germline CDR1 SQVTM, CDR2 ANQGSEA. V shed 4 bases and J 3 bases; nucleotides not matched to a gene: 9. This CDR3 spans 15 amino acids. CDR3 sequence reads: CSVGVRGQGGYEQYF. CDR3 nucleotide sequence: TGCAGCGTTGGGGTTCGCGGACAGGGGGGCTACGAGCAGTACTTC.

This chain connects TRBV29-1 to TRBJ2-7; D uncertain. The CDR3 covers 14 residues. In germline, CDR1 is SQVTM, CDR2 ANQGSEA. Trimming shortened V by 1 base and J by 5 bases, and 15 bases separated the two germline ends. This CDR3 reads CSVEVLGEGNEQYF. CDR3 bases: TGCAGCGTTGAAGTCCTGGGTGAAGGGAACGAGCAGTACTTC.

This rearrangement joins TRBV3-1 to TRBJ2-1, with TRBD2 as a possible D gene (6 bases). Germline CDR1 reads LGHDT; CDR2 reads YNNKEL (reference sequence). V lost 2 bases and J 7 bases, leaving 18 bases between the germline ends. This CDR3 has 16 residues. The CDR3 sequence is CASSQPGGVGRNEQFF. CDR3 DNA: TGTGCCAGCAGCCAACCGGGCGGGGTGGGCAGGAATGAGCAGTTCTTC.

This chain uses TRBV27 with TRBJ2-7; TRBD1 agrees at 7 bases. The CDR3 has 13 amino acids. The junction had 4 bases not matched to a gene; V was cut back by 2 bases and J by 6 bases. Germline V lookup: CDR1 MNHEY, CDR2 SMNVEV (reference sequence). The CDR3 loop reads CASSLRGDSEQYF. DNA of the CDR3: TGTGCCAGCAGTTTAAGAGGGGACAGCGAGCAGTACTTC.

The genes are TRBV7-6 and TRBJ2-7; 7 positions match TRBD1. There are 14 residues in the CDR3. CDR1 and CDR2 (germline): SGHVS, FNYEAQ. The trim removed 5 bases at V and 3 bases at J, leaving 7 bases unmatched. CDR3 nucleotide sequence: TGTGCCAGCAGCGCTCTAACAGGGGACTACGAGCAGTACTTC. Protein product: CASSALTGDYEQYF.

This clonotype was seen just once. J is TRBJ2-7 and V is TRBV20-1, with no clear D. V was shortened by 0 bases and J by 0 bases, with 9 bases between the two germline ends. From germline, CDR1 is DFQATT and CDR2 SNEGSKA (reference sequence). The CDR3 is 14 amino acids. The CDR3 sequence: CSARDTESSYEQYF. The CDR3 bases are TGCAGTGCTAGAGATACGGAAAGCTCCTACGAGCAGTACTTC.

The V and J genes are TRBV7-3 and TRBJ1-1; maybe TRBD1 (6 bases). V was trimmed by 6 bases and J by 0 bases, leaving 11 bases between them. CDR1 is SGHTA and CDR2 is FQGTGA in the germline V gene. The CDR3 contains 14 residues. The DNA of the CDR3 is TGTGCCAGCAGTGTAGGACAGATGAACACTGAAGCTTTCTTT. It translates to CASSVGQMNTEAFF. Supplemented by reference TRBV7-3 and TRBJ1-1, the full variable domain reads GAGVSQTPSNKVTEKGKYVELRCDPISGHTALYWYRQSLGQGPEFLIYFQGTGAADDSGLPNDRFFAVRPEGSVSTLKIQRTERGDSAVYLCASSVGQMNTEAFFGQGTRLTVV.

CDR3: CSGYLAGAGGYTF. CDR3 nucleotide sequence: TGCAGCGGATATTTAGCGGGCGCAGGAGGCTACACCTTC. V usage is TRBV29-1 and J usage is TRBJ1-2; D not certain. Germline CDR1 reads SQVTM; CDR2 reads ANQGSEA. V was shortened by 7 bases and J by 8 bases, with 20 bases between the two germline ends. This CDR3 contains 13 residues.

The gene calls are TRBV20-1 and TRBJ2-7; TRBD2 agrees at 7 bases. V trimming: 6 bases; J trimming: 5 bases; junction bases outside the gene matches: 10. The length of the CDR3 is 13 residues. Germline V gene lookup returns CDR1 DFQATT and CDR2 SNEGSKA (reference sequence). In DNA form, the CDR3 reads TGCAGTGCCCGAGTTACGGGAGGCCACGAGCAGTACTTC. This encodes CSARVTGGHEQYF.